This TCR beta chain was retrieved from a study of cytomegalovirus exposure and HLA in healthy donors. This clone has only one observation. This CDR3 is built from 16 residues. V was clipped by 5 bases and J by 0 bases, with 14 bases between them. The germline V gene has CDR1 SGHTA and CDR2 FQGTGA. PCR used 60 Vbeta primers and 13 Jbeta primers. Sequencing was performed with immunoSEQ multiplex PCR; in TCRdb, only in-frame clones are kept and a portion is missing. Counted here are fewer than 110,000 clones, around 79% occurring once; the ten biggest clones make up under 2%. This TCR derives from a middle-aged woman in good health and CMV-seronegative. The sample consisted of PBMCs. This sequence joins TRBV7-3 and TRBJ2-1, with TRBD2 as a possible D gene (5 bases). This chain's CDR3 is CASSPNGVSSYNEQFF. CDR3 sequence (DNA): TGTGCCAGCAGCCCTAACGGGGTTAGCTCCTACAATGAGCAGTTCTTC.